This T cell receptor beta chain was captured in a study of blood T cell repertoires in COVID-19. Overall study context: Sites across the United States, Italy and Spain contributed samples from acute and convalescent COVID-19. T cells, B-cell-depleted T cells, or PBMCs supplied cDNA or gDNA.

The data were produced by immunoSEQ multiplex PCR, yet TCRdb's version contains in-frame clones alone and is incomplete. Found here are around 68,000 clones, 82% of them singletons; the top ten hold around 16%. V lost 4 bases, J lost 5 bases, and 6 bases stayed unmatched. The CDR3 runs to 15 residues. In germline, CDR1 is SGHRS, CDR2 YFSETQ. This receptor was identified in an elderly man with active COVID-19. Sequencing was performed on peripheral blood. The V and J genes are TRBV5-1 and TRBJ1-4; 9 bases align to TRBD1. In nucleotides, the CDR3 is TGCGCCAGCAGCGCCGGGACAGGGCGAAATGAAAAACTGTTTTTT. It yields the protein CASSAGTGRNEKLFF.